The text below deals with one TCR beta chain. The sample belongs to a study of blood T cell repertoires in COVID-19. Study at large: T cells, B-cell-depleted T cells, or PBMCs supplied cDNA or gDNA.

J was trimmed by 7 bases and V by 3 bases; bases with no gene match: 8. Germline CDR1 and CDR2: ENHRY and SYGVKD. CDR3 length equals 17 residues. Methods used by the authors: It was from reference gene primer amplification that nucleated cell counts were estimated. Sequencing was performed with immunoSEQ multiplex PCR; in TCRdb, only in-frame clones are kept and a portion is missing. The V and J calls and clone size are taken from that table; D and trimming were inferred from the DNA. The sample records tens of thousands of clones, about 85% being singletons. This TCR came from a man older than 75 with acute or convalescent COVID-19. Sample: peripheral blood. The chain carries TRBV10-3 and TRBJ2-1; 14 positions match TRBD2. The CDR3 DNA reads as TGTGCCATCAGTGAATCCCGCGGGACTAGCGGGAGAAATGAGCAGTTCTTC. It specifies CAISESRGTSGRNEQFF.